This entry concerns a single TCR beta chain. Its specificity is unknown. Germline trimming cut 3 bases from V and 4 bases from J; bases unmatched to any gene: 4. This CDR3 is built from 14 residues. The germline gives CDR1 SQVTM, CDR2 ANQGSEA. Generated by immunoSEQ multiplex PCR, the TCRdb table keeps only in-frame clones and is missing some. Its table lists about 50 clones. The sample is drawn from a study of circulating tumor DNA in untreated peripheral T-cell lymphoma. Study-wide background: Serum was collected at baseline and serially during treatment for tumor TCR ctDNA.

General study findings and limits: Detectable ctDNA after therapy showed a trend toward worse survival.

The TCR sequence derives from a human donor with peripheral T-cell lymphoma. The gene calls are TRBV29-1 and TRBJ2-2; TRBD1 aligns across 8 bases. Input material: cell-free DNA from blood serum. The CDR3 DNA sequence: TGCAGCGTTGAGGGGACAGGATCCACCGGGGAGCTGTTTTTT. Protein sequence: CSVEGTGSTGELFF.